The source of this T cell receptor (beta chain) is a study of blood T cell repertoires in COVID-19. Study context: The United States, Italy and Spain were the sources of the acute and convalescent COVID-19 samples. The analysed material was cDNA or gDNA that came from T cells, B-cell-depleted T cells, or PBMCs.

Source study methods: Researchers report that nucleated cell counts were estimated from reference gene primer amplification. Generated by immunoSEQ multiplex PCR, the TCRdb table keeps only in-frame clones and is missing some. That table furnishes V, J and clone size, whereas the DNA furnished D and trimming. The sample consists of about 120,000 clones, 90% of them appearing once. Between the trimmed V and J ends, which lost 0 bases and 7 bases, there was a span of 13 bases. CDR3 length: 14 residues. Germline loops: CDR1 SGHNT, CDR2 YYREEE (reference sequence). The receptor was isolated from a woman in her fifties or sixties with COVID-19, enrolled during active disease. Sequencing used peripheral blood. V usage is TRBV5-4 and J usage is TRBJ1-1; D is undetermined. CDR3 sequence (DNA): TGTGCCAGCAGCTTGGCAACCGATAGTCGTGAAGCTTTCTTT. This encodes CASSLATDSREAFF. Drawing the rest from reference TRBV5-4 and TRBJ1-1, the complete variable domain is ETGVTQSPTHLIKTRGQQVTLRCSSQSGHNTVSWYQQALGQGPQFIFQYYREEENGRGNFPPRFSGLQFPNYSSELNVNALELDDSALYLCASSLATDSREAFFGQGTRLTVV.